The 30 T cell receptor beta chains listed next were all sequenced from one sample in a study of CD8 T cells in ankylosing spondylitis. MiXCR, applied by TCRdb to the 5' RACE reads, yields one record per CDR3 protein. The sample records 200,000 or so distinct CDR3 sequences, more than 25% being singletons. The specimen sequenced was blood, either unsorted or a sorted T cell fraction (not recorded which). Receptor source: a male donor with ankylosing spondylitis or in good health (not recorded which).

V is TRBV13 and J is TRBJ2-1; the match to TRBD2 covers 10 bases. V shed 7 bases and J 5 bases; nucleotides not matched to a gene: 14. This CDR3 comprises 17 residues. Germline V gene data show CDR1 as PRHDT and CDR2 as FYEKMQ (reference sequence). The CDR3 nucleotides read TGTGCCAGCAACGAGAATAGCGGGAGGAAACGTCACAATGAGCAGTTCTTC. Amino acid sequence: CASNENSGRKRHNEQFF.

This clonotype was counted many times. The V and J genes are TRBV28 and TRBJ2-7, with TRBD2 matching 11 bases. V was clipped by 4 bases and J by 3 bases; unmatched bases: 5. CDR1 and CDR2 (germline): MDHEN, SYDVKM. The CDR3 runs to 15 residues. The CDR3 bases are TGTGCCAGCAGTTCTCCGGGACTAGCGGACTACGAGCAGTACTTC. It yields the protein CASSSPGLADYEQYF.

The chain has TRBV6-5 and TRBJ2-7; TRBD2 matches at 7 bases. Unmatched junction bases numbered 8, after V lost 0 bases and J lost 0 bases. The CDR3 consists of 17 residues. Per germline, CDR1 MNHEY and CDR2 SVGAGI. The CDR3 DNA reads as TGTGCCAGCAGTTACTCGAACCGGGGGGTAGGCTCCTACGAGCAGTACTTC. Translating gives CASSYSNRGVGSYEQYF.

This clonotype was seen a single time. The chain carries TRBV10-3 and TRBJ2-3; D gene unclear. The V end was cut by 2 bases, the J end by 0 bases, with 9 bases between. Germline V gene lookup returns CDR1 ENHRY and CDR2 SYGVKD. The CDR3 sequence is 15 residues long. CDR3 protein: CAISEGPTSTDTQYF. Here the CDR3 DNA reads TGTGCCATCAGTGAGGGACCAACCAGCACAGATACGCAGTATTTT.

This clonotype was seen only a few times. The CDR3 here is CASSFQQGPNQPQHF. The CDR3 DNA reads as TGTGCCAGCAGTTTCCAACAGGGACCCAATCAGCCCCAGCATTTT. V is TRBV12-3 or TRBV12-4 and J is TRBJ1-5; D possibly corresponds to TRBD1 (6 bases). The CDR3 loop spans 15 amino acids. V lost 3 bases, J lost 3 bases, and 12 bases lay in between.

This sequence joins TRBV12-3 or TRBV12-4 and TRBJ2-3; TRBD2 agrees at 10 bases. The CDR3 contains 15 residues. Trimming at V came to 1 base and at J to 6 bases, leaving 4 bases not matched to a gene. CDR3 region: CASSLDPSGSDTQYF. CDR3 sequence (DNA): TGTGCCAGCAGTTTAGATCCTAGCGGGAGCGATACGCAGTATTTT.

The rearrangement joins TRBV20-1 to TRBJ2-3; 10 bases are shared with TRBD2. The V and J ends lost 0 bases and 3 bases, in that order; junction bases with no gene match: 6. CDR1 is DFQATT, CDR2 SNEGSKA, per germline (reference sequence). The CDR3 sequence is 16 residues long. CDR3 sequence (DNA): TGCAGTGCTAGAGATCTACTAGCGGGAAAAACAGATACGCAGTATTTT. Translating it yields CSARDLLAGKTDTQYF.

The rearrangement links TRBV29-1 to TRBJ1-1; possibly TRBD1 for D (5 bases). V was trimmed by 8 bases and J by 1 base, leaving 11 bases between them. CDR3 length equals 12 residues. Germline V CDR1 and CDR2: SQVTM, ANQGSEA. CDR3 loop: CSNGGGNTEAFF. The DNA for the CDR3 is TGCAGCAACGGGGGAGGGAACACTGAAGCTTTCTTT.

This clonotype was counted ten times or more. The gene calls are TRBV20-1 and TRBJ2-5; 7 bases align to TRBD2. The CDR3 is made up of 14 amino acids. The V gene's germline CDR1 is DFQATT and CDR2 SNEGSKA (reference sequence). Losses at the gene ends were 2 bases for V and 3 bases for J; bases not matched to a gene: 6. In DNA form, the CDR3 reads TGCAGTGCTAGACCCTGGGAGGGGAAAGAGACCCAGTACTTC. Encoded protein: CSARPWEGKETQYF.

J is TRBJ2-1 and V is TRBV7-3; D may be TRBD2 (6 bases). V was trimmed by 5 bases and J by 3 bases, leaving 14 bases between them. This CDR3 is built from 15 residues. Germline V lookup: CDR1 SGHTA, CDR2 FQGTGA. This CDR3 reads CASSRRRGGYNEQFF. The CDR3, as DNA: TGTGCCAGCAGCCGCCGGCGGGGAGGCTACAATGAGCAGTTCTTC.

This clonotype was seen many times. The chain has TRBV29-1 and TRBJ1-5; unclear D gene. The germline gives CDR1 SQVTM, CDR2 ANQGSEA. Trimming pared 7 bases from V and 0 bases from J, leaving 7 bases between. This CDR3 contains 12 residues. This chain's CDR3 is CSALYSNQPQHF. The CDR3 DNA follows: TGCAGCGCCCTTTATAGCAATCAGCCCCAGCATTTT.

This clonotype has ten or more counts. The chain has TRBV7-8 and TRBJ2-3; no clear D gene. This CDR3 region has 14 residues. From germline, CDR1 is SGHVS and CDR2 FQNEAQ. V was shortened by 3 bases and J by 4 bases, with 11 bases between the two germline ends. CDR3 residues: CASSLSSLADTQYF. The CDR3 bases are TGTGCCAGCAGCTTGTCTAGTTTGGCAGATACGCAGTATTTT.

This clonotype was recorded many times. The chain joins TRBV29-1 to TRBJ2-1; weak D call: TRBD1 (6 bases). V lost 2 bases, J lost 4 bases, and 9 bases lay in between. CDR3 length equals 13 residues. Germline loops: CDR1 SQVTM, CDR2 ANQGSEA. CDR3 nucleotides: TGCAGCGTTGAAAAGGACAGATACAATGAGCAGTTCTTC. Translated: CSVEKDRYNEQFF.

As regards this clonotype: Compared with germline, one end of the junction differs, possibly owing to a read error. This chain joins TRBV7-2 and TRBJ2-3; TRBD1 matches at 12 bases. The germline V gene has CDR1 SGHTA and CDR2 FQGNSA. CDR3 size: 14 residues. The CDR3 loop is CASSFRDRGREKTF. CDR3 nucleotides: TGTGCCAGCAGCTTCCGGGACAGGGGGCGAGAGAAGACCTTT.

This clonotype was seen at least ten times. The genes are TRBV5-1 and TRBJ1-6; TRBD1 aligns across 9 bases. V gave up 3 bases and J gave up 7 bases; unmatched junction bases: 5. The CDR3 runs 15 residues. CDR1 SGHRS and CDR2 YFSETQ come from the germline V gene. The CDR3, as DNA: TGCGCCAGCAGCTGGGGACAGGGAGGCAATTCACCCCTCCACTTT. It yields the protein CASSWGQGGNSPLHF.

This chain uses TRBV7-2 with TRBJ2-7, with 10 bases matching TRBD1. There are 16 residues in the CDR3. Germline V gene data show CDR1 as SGHTA and CDR2 as FQGNSA. V lost 2 bases, J lost 2 bases, and 6 bases stayed unmatched. The CDR3 DNA sequence: TGTGCCAGCAGCTTACTCCGGGACAGGGGAACCTACGAGCAGTACTTC. Amino acid sequence: CASSLLRDRGTYEQYF.

This clonotype was counted ten times or more. V and J are TRBV10-2 and TRBJ2-5; D may be TRBD2 (6 bases). This CDR3 spans 15 amino acids. Germline V gene lookup returns CDR1 WSHSY and CDR2 SAAADI. Between the trimmed V and J ends, which lost 1 base and 4 bases, there was a span of 13 bases. This CDR3 is CASSELRDFGETQYF. CDR3 coding DNA: TGCGCCAGCAGTGAGTTGAGGGACTTTGGAGAGACCCAGTACTTC.

The chain joins TRBV10-3 to TRBJ2-1, with no clear D. V was pared by 0 bases and J by 9 bases, with 9 bases between. This CDR3 has 13 residues. The germline V gene has CDR1 ENHRY and CDR2 SYGVKD. In DNA form, the CDR3 reads TGTGCCATCAGTGAGTCCCTAGGAGTTGAGCAGTTCTTC. Translating gives CAISESLGVEQFF.

This sequence joins TRBV5-5 and TRBJ2-2, with 10 nucleotides matching TRBD1. The germline gives CDR1 SGHKS, CDR2 YYEKEE (reference sequence). There are 15 residues in the CDR3. The V and J ends lost 7 bases and 6 bases, in that order; junction bases with no gene match: 9. The CDR3, as DNA: TGTGCCAGCGAGCAGTTGGGACAGGGGTCCGGGGAGCTGTTTTTT. Amino acids: CASEQLGQGSGELFF.

This clonotype was seen repeatedly, ten times or more. The V call is TRBV7-9, the J call TRBJ1-6, with D tentatively TRBD1 (5 bases). Looked up from germline, CDR1 is SEHNR and CDR2 is FQNEAQ (reference sequence). The CDR3 totals 13 residues. Trimming left V 1 base short and J 8 bases short, with 6 bases between. DNA for the CDR3: TGTGCCAGCAGCTTAGGGGGGGATTCACCCCTCCACTTT. This translates into CASSLGGDSPLHF.

DNA for the CDR3: TGTGCCATCAGTGAGGGTGGGAACTATGGCTACACCTTC. Protein: CAISEGGNYGYTF. The chain uses TRBV10-3 and TRBJ1-2; no reliable D call. The V end was cut by 2 bases, the J end by 2 bases, with 6 bases between. The CDR3 extends over 13 amino acids. Looked up from germline, CDR1 is ENHRY and CDR2 is SYGVKD.

CDR3 DNA: TGTGCCAGCAGCGCCCGGGACGGAGCCTACGAGCAGTACTTC. Its translation is CASSARDGAYEQYF. This rearrangement joins TRBV7-8 to TRBJ2-7, with D perhaps assigned TRBD1 or TRBD2 (5 bases each). The length of the CDR3 is 14 residues. Per the germline V gene, CDR1 is SGHVS and CDR2 is FQNEAQ. The ends were cut back, 5 bases at V and 2 bases at J, with 13 bases in the middle.

This clonotype occurred a few times. The chain is built from TRBV4-1 and TRBJ2-3; D uncertain. V was trimmed by 3 bases and J by 2 bases, leaving 3 bases between them. The length of the CDR3 is 12 residues. Germline V gene data show CDR1 as MGHRA and CDR2 as YSYEKL. The CDR3 protein is CASSQITDTQYF. The CDR3 DNA reads as TGCGCCAGCAGCCAGATCACAGATACGCAGTATTTT.

The chain couples TRBV5-6 to TRBJ2-1; D not resolved. Trimming took 1 base from V and 4 from J, leaving 12 bases between them. There are 15 residues in the CDR3. Per the germline V gene, CDR1 is SGHDT and CDR2 is YYEEEE. CDR3: CASSLSLTNYNEQFF. The CDR3 bases are TGTGCCAGCAGCTTGTCACTAACCAATTACAATGAGCAGTTCTTC.

The sample holds one count of this clonotype. The junction does not match germline at one end; this may be a read error. This chain links TRBV24-1 with TRBJ2-3; D is tentatively TRBD1 or TRBD2 (5 bases each). The CDR3 is 16 residues long. The germline V gene has CDR1 KGHDR and CDR2 SFDVKD. In DNA, the CDR3 is TGTGCCACCAGTGATACTAGTAGTGGGGCCACAGATACGCGGTATTTT. Translating gives CATSDTSSGATDTRYF.

This clonotype has at least ten counts. This chain connects TRBV11-2 to TRBJ2-2; D could derive from TRBD1 or TRBD2 (5 bases each). Germline V CDR1 and CDR2: SGHAT, FQNNGV. The CDR3 spans 15 residues. V was shortened by 4 bases and J by 3 bases, with 12 bases between the two germline ends. The CDR3: CASSSRDGYTGELFF. The DNA for the CDR3 is TGTGCCAGCAGCTCCCGGGACGGATACACCGGGGAGCTGTTTTTT.

This clonotype was seen at least ten times. This rearrangement joins TRBV29-1 to TRBJ1-1, with a possible D match to TRBD1 (5 bases). CDR3 length equals 14 residues. In germline, CDR1 is SQVTM, CDR2 ANQGSEA. V gave up 7 bases and J gave up 0 bases, with 15 bases separating them. The CDR3 loop is CSDLTGRMNTEAFF. CDR3 bases: TGCAGCGACTTGACGGGACGGATGAACACTGAAGCTTTCTTT.

This clonotype has a count of ten or more. The V call is TRBV18, the J call TRBJ2-7; 13 bases are shared with TRBD2. The CDR3 has 15 amino acids. V gave up 3 bases and J gave up 5 bases; unmatched junction bases: 4. The germline gives CDR1 KGHSH, CDR2 LQKENI. The CDR3 here is CASSPGLAGANEQYF. The DNA for the CDR3 is TGTGCCAGCTCACCTGGACTAGCGGGAGCCAACGAGCAGTACTTC.

This clonotype was recorded at least ten times. The CDR3 protein is CASSVGMRSSYNEQFF. CDR3 bases: TGTGCCAGCAGCGTAGGCATGAGAAGCTCCTACAATGAGCAGTTCTTC. V is TRBV9 and J is TRBJ2-1; the D is unclear. The CDR3 is 16 residues long. Germline values: CDR1 SGDLS, CDR2 YYNGEE. V lost 0 bases and J 0 bases, leaving 10 bases between the germline ends.

The rearrangement links TRBV9 to TRBJ2-3; 8 positions match TRBD2. V lost 0 bases, J lost 3 bases, and 9 bases stayed unmatched. The CDR3 is 17 amino acids. The germline CDR1 and CDR2 sequences are SGDLS and YYNGEE. The CDR3 sequence: CASSVAGAGVITDTQYF. In DNA, the CDR3 is TGTGCCAGCAGCGTAGCCGGAGCGGGGGTCATAACAGATACGCAGTATTTT. Based on the CDR3 plus reference TRBV9 and TRBJ2-3, the full variable domain is DSGVTQTPKHLITATGQRVTLRCSPRSGDLSVYWYQQSLDQGLQFLIQYYNGEERAKGNILERFSAQQFPDLHSELNLSSLELGDSALYFCASSVAGAGVITDTQYFGPGTRLTVL.